Presented here are 2 T cell receptor beta chains from one specimen sequenced in a study of blood T cell repertoires in COVID-19. Only in-frame clones appear in the TCRdb table, and some are missing; sequencing was by immunoSEQ multiplex PCR. The table shows hundreds of thousands of clones, with 65% to 85% occurring only once. Sequenced: peripheral blood. The source is a woman aged 25 to 39 with COVID-19, enrolled during active disease.

This chain uses TRBV25-1 with TRBJ1-6; D remains ambiguous. Germline CDR1 reads MGHDK; CDR2 reads SYGVNS. The CDR3 sequence is 15 residues long. V lost 3 bases and J 5 bases, leaving 11 bases between the germline ends. CDR3 DNA sequence: TGTGCCAGCAGTGACAACAGCGGTCATAATTCACCCCTCCACTTT. Translation gives CASSDNSGHNSPLHF. Full variable domain (outside the CDR3, taken from reference TRBV25-1 and TRBJ1-6): EADIYQTPRYLVIGTGKKITLECSQTMGHDKMYWYQQDPGMELHLIHYSYGVNSTEKGDLSSESTVSRIRTEHFPLTLESARPSHTSQYLCASSDNSGHNSPLHFGNGTRLTVT.

This clone came up once. The chain has TRBV7-6 and TRBJ2-3, with TRBD1 as a possible D gene (5 bases). Trimming took off 1 base at V and 1 base at J, with 18 bases between the two ends. The CDR3 is made up of 18 amino acids. Germline V gene sequence: CDR1 SGHVS, CDR2 FNYEAQ. CDR3 protein: CASSLELLDTQRTDTQYF. CDR3 nucleotide sequence: TGTGCCAGCAGCTTAGAGCTCCTGGACACCCAGCGCACAGATACGCAGTATTTT.